This TCR beta chain was retrieved from a study of metastatic and nonmetastatic thyroid tumors (dated by TCRdb to 2019 to 2021). Context from the whole study: Repertoires from peripheral blood and from tumor or nodule tissue samples of malignant and benign thyroid patients were compared.

What the authors observed across the whole study: In both blood and tumor samples, malignant tumors were reported to have significantly higher TCR beta diversity than benign nodules.

The library was built by means of PCR. TCRdb shows the sequencer as Illumina HiSeq 4000. The TCR beta-chain CDR3 region of each patient was profiled by high-throughput sequencing. From the authors' description of their analysis: CDR3 differences across clinicopathological groups were used to build a classifier for discriminating distant-metastatic papillary thyroid cancer patients. To measure repertoire diversity the researchers used the Shannon index, while the Morisita-Horn index served to gauge how similar the tumor and blood repertoires were. TCRdb trimmed public reads at Q25 via fastp, called clones via MiXCR and kept in-frame beta chains. These V and J calls originate from TCRdb's pipeline instead of the authors' own analysis. The sample table contains 60,000 or so clones; only one count was recorded for about 4% of them. 20% to 25% of the sample comes from the top ten. Notes on this clone: Which antigen it targets is not known. A much larger clone lies a single base off, so this may be a read error.

Trimmed from V: 6 bases; trimmed from J: 3 bases; junction bases lacking a gene match: 6. The CDR3, cysteine through phenylalanine, is 14 amino acids long. The only DNA kept is the CDR3, 42 bases in frame from the first base. The CDR1 and CDR2 encoded by the germline V gene are ENHRY and SYGVKD. Before undergoing thyroid surgery, none of the patients had been given any kind of treatment. Patient clinical samples collected from about 2011 to 2019 were retrospectively analysed using T-cell receptor beta sequencing. The rearrangement joined TRBV10-3 to TRBJ1-1, and TRBD1 matches 8 of the central bases. The receptor's source is a female donor with papillary thyroid cancer or a benign thyroid nodule (not recorded which). Some clones in this sample may be carry-over from other donors' samples. The sample consisted of blood. The CDR3 reads as follows: CAISPQGVDTEAFF. In nucleotide form, the sequence is TGTGCCATCAGCCCACAGGGGGTAGACACTGAAGCTTTCTTT.